This section outlines one T cell receptor beta chain sequence together with its context. The antigen is unknown. The data stem from a study of cytomegalovirus exposure and HLA in healthy donors. Study-level findings and limits: Links to common viral pathogens appeared, in a later analysis, for several of the most significant clusters. Presence/absence analyses assumed roughly uniform sequencing depth across donors.

V dropped 9 bases and J dropped 10 bases, with 15 bases sitting between them. CDR1 is SEHNR and CDR2 is FQNEAQ in the germline V gene (reference sequence). The CDR3 length is 12 residues. It was with 60 Vbeta and 13 Jbeta primers that the PCR ran. Here immunoSEQ multiplex PCR was the method, and the copy in TCRdb shows in-frame clones only, minus some. Of 150,000 to 200,000 clones in the sample, more than 65% were seen once. Healthy individuals who donated bone marrow served as the donors. This sequence was found in a man between 18 and 29 years old in good health and CMV-seropositive. Material: PBMCs. The rearrangement links TRBV7-9 to TRBJ2-2; D gene ambiguous. CDR3 loop: CASTGWSEELFF. The CDR3 DNA is TGTGCCAGTACCGGTTGGAGCGAGGAGCTGTTTTTT. Based on the CDR3 plus reference TRBV7-9 and TRBJ2-2, the full variable domain is DTGVSQNPRHKITKRGQNVTFRCDPISEHNRLYWYRQTLGQGPEFLTYFQNEAQLEKSRLLSDRFSAERPKGSFSTLEIQRTEQGDSAMYLCASTGWSEELFFGEGSRLTVL.